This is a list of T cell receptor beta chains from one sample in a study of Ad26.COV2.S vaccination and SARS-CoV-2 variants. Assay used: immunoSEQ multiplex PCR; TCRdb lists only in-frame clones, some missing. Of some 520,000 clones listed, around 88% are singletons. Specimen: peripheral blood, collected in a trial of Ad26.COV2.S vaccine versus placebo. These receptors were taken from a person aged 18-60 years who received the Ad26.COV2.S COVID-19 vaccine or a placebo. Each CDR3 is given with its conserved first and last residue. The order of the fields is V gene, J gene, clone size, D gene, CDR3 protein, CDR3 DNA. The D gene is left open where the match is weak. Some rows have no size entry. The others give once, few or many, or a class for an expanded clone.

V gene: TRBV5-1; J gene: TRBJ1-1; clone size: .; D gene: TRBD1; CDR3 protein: CASKHDRDTEAFF; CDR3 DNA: TGCGCCAGCAAGCATGACAGGGACACTGAAGCTTTCTTT
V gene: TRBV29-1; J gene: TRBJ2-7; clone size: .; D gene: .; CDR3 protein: CSVAFSYEQYF; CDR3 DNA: TGCAGCGTTGCATTCTCCTACGAGCAGTACTTC
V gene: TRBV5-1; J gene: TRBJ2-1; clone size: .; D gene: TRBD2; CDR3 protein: CASSYIPGAGGYNEQFF; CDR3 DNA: TGCGCCAGCAGCTACATCCCTGGAGCGGGGGGCTACAATGAGCAGTTCTTC
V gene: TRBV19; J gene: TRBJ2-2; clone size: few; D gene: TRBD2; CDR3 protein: CASSLTGTRAGELFF; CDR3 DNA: TGTGCCAGTAGTCTGACCGGGACTAGAGCCGGGGAGCTGTTTTTT
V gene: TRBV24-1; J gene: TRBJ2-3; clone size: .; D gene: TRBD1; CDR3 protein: CATSALKENRGRWTDTQYF; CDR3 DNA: TGTGCCACCAGTGCCTTGAAGGAAAACAGGGGACGGTGGACAGATACGCAGTATTTT
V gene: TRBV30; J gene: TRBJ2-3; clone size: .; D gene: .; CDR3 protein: CAWGQAATDTQYF; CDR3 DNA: TGTGCCTGGGGGCAAGCGGCCACAGATACGCAGTATTTT
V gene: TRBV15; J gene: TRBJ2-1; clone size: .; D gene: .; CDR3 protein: CATSRALYNEQFF; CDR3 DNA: TGTGCCACCAGCAGAGCCCTGTACAATGAGCAGTTCTTC
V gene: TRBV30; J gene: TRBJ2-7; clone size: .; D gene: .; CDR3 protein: CACTPDTLGYEQYF; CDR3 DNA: TGTGCCTGCACTCCCGATACGCTCGGGTACGAGCAGTACTTC
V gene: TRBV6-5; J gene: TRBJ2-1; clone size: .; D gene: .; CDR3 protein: CASSYARGFSYNEQFF; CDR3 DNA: TGTGCCAGCAGTTACGCGCGGGGATTCTCCTACAATGAGCAGTTCTTC
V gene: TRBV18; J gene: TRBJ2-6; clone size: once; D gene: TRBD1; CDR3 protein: CASSLMTGPTSGANVLTF; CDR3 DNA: TGTGCCAGCTCACTTATGACAGGGCCGACCTCTGGGGCCAACGTCCTGACTTTC
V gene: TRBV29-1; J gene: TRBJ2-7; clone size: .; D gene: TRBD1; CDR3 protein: CSARDSPYEQYF; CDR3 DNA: TGCAGCGCAAGGGACAGCCCCTACGAGCAGTACTTC
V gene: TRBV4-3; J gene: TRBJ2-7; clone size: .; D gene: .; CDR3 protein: CASSQAAGERIYEQYF; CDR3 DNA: TGCGCCAGCAGCCAAGCCGCAGGCGAGAGGATCTACGAGCAGTACTTC
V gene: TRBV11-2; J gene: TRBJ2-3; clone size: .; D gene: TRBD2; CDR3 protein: CASSLEGGLAGPPSTDTQYF; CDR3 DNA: TGTGCCAGCAGCTTAGAGGGGGGACTAGCGGGTCCCCCAAGCACAGATACGCAGTATTTT
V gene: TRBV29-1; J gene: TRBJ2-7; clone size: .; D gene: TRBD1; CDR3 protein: CSVGDRWGAQYF; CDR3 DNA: TGCAGCGTCGGGGACAGATGGGGAGCGCAGTACTTC
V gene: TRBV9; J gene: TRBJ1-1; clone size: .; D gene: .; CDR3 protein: CASTGRGSTEAFF; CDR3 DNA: TGTGCCAGCACCGGGAGGGGGAGCACTGAAGCTTTCTTT
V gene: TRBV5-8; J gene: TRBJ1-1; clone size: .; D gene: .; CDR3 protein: CASSLNNGLNTEAFF; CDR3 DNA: TGTGCCAGCAGCTTGAACAACGGCTTGAACACTGAAGCTTTCTTT
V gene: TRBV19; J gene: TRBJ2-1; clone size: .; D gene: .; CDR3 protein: CASNAGFEQFF; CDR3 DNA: TGTGCCAGTAACGCGGGATTTGAGCAGTTCTTC
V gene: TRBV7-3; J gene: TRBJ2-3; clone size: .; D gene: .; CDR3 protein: CASSAPGRPGADTQYF; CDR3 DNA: TGTGCCAGCAGCGCCCCGGGTCGCCCGGGCGCAGATACGCAGTATTTT
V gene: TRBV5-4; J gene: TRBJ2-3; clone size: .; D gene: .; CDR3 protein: CASSPQGGLADTQYF; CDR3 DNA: TGTGCCAGCAGCCCCCAGGGGGGCCTCGCAGATACGCAGTATTTT
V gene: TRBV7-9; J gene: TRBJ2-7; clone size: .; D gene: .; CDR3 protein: CASSVGTYEQYF; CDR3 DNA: TGTGCCAGCAGCGTGGGTACCTACGAGCAGTACTTC
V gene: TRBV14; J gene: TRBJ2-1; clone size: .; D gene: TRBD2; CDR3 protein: CASSDASGVGTEQFF; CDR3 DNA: TGTGCCAGCTCCGATGCAAGCGGGGTTGGTACTGAGCAGTTCTTC
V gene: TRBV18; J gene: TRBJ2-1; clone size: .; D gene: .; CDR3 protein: CASSPQEGAANEQFF; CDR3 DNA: TGTGCCAGCTCACCACAGGAGGGAGCCGCGAATGAGCAGTTCTTC
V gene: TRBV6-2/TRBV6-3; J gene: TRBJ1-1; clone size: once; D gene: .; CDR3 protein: CASSLRQVRSTEAFF; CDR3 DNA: TGTGCCAGCAGCCTCCGACAGGTTAGGAGCACTGAAGCTTTCTTT
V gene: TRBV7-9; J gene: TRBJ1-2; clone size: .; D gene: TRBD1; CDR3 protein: CASSLEGTGGDGYTF; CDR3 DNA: TGTGCCAGCAGCCTCGAAGGGACAGGGGGTGATGGCTACACCTTC
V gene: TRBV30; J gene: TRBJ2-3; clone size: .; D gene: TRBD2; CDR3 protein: CAWDGLGASYF; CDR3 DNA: TGTGCCTGGGACGGACTAGGAGCTTCGTATTTT
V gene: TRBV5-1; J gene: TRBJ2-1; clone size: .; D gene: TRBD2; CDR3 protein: CASSPRTSGRGNEQFF; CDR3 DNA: TGCGCCAGCAGCCCCAGGACTAGCGGGAGAGGAAATGAGCAGTTCTTC
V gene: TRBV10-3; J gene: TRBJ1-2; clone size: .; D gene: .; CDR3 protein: CAISEVGGEGYGYTF; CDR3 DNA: TGTGCCATCAGTGAGGTTGGAGGGGAGGGTTATGGCTACACCTTC
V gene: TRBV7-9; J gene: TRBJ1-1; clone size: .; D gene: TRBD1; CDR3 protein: CASSFGGQGGTEAFF; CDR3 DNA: TGTGCCAGCAGCTTTGGAGGACAGGGAGGTACTGAAGCTTTCTTT
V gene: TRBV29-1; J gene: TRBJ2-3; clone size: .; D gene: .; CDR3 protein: CSVEKGLSSTDTQYF; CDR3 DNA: TGCAGCGTGGAAAAGGGACTCTCTAGCACAGATACGCAGTATTTT
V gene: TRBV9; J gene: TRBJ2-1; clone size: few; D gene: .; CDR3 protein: CASSLRAKPNEQFF; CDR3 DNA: TGTGCCAGCAGCCTCCGGGCTAAGCCCAATGAGCAGTTCTTC
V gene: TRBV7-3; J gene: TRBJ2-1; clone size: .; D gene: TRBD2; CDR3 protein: CASSSIPPTSGRPGNEQFF; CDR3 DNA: TGTGCCAGCAGCTCAATCCCACCTACTAGCGGGAGGCCGGGGAATGAGCAGTTCTTC